This TCR beta chain was profiled in a study of response to subunit inactivated influenza vaccine. Study observations and caveats: The authors suggested that few new T cells are recruited per seasonal influenza vaccination.

Comments on this clonotype: What it recognizes is unknown.

TCRdb re-analysed the RT-PCR reads in MiXCR, keeping a single row per CDR3 protein. The table has about 160,000 distinct CDR3 sequences, approximately 10% seen once. V was trimmed by 4 bases and J by 1 base, leaving 17 bases between them. Germline loops: CDR1 LNHNV, CDR2 YYDKDF (reference sequence). This CDR3 is 17 amino acids long. V is TRBV15 and J is TRBJ1-3; D not certain. Material: non-naive T cells sorted from PBMCs, obtained around seven weeks after vaccination. This clonotype originated in a man in his fifties or sixties who received an inactivated influenza vaccine. The CDR3 coding sequence is TGTGCCACCAGCAAAGATTCGGGGTTACCTTCTGGAAACACCATATATTTT. It encodes CATSKDSGLPSGNTIYF.